This is a list of T cell receptor beta chains from one sample in a study of blood T cell repertoires in COVID-19. This table comes from immunoSEQ multiplex PCR, and its TCRdb copy is limited to in-frame clones, with some not included. The repertoire holds about 61,000 clones, about 90% seen once, with about 18% in the top ten. Sequencing used peripheral blood. The receptors here all came from a woman aged 80 or over with active COVID-19. Each CDR3 is given with its conserved first and last residue. The D gene is left open where the match is weak. Some rows have no size entry. The others give once, few or many, or a class for an expanded clone.

DNA: TGTGCCAGCTCATCGGAGGGACTAGGGGCAGAGACCCAGTACTTC; CDR3: CASSSEGLGAETQYF; J: TRBJ2-5; size: NA; V: TRBV18; D: TRBD2
DNA: TGTGCCAGCAGCTTCACTAGCGGGGTATACAATGAGCAGTTCTTC; CDR3: CASSFTSGVYNEQFF; J: TRBJ2-1; size: NA; V: TRBV11-2; D: TRBD2
DNA: TGCGCCAGCAGCCGGGGGACAGGGAGCTACGAGCAGTACTTC; CDR3: CASSRGTGSYEQYF; J: TRBJ2-7; size: NA; V: TRBV5-1; D: TRBD1
DNA: TGTGCCAGCAGTACATCCGGGACAGGGGTCAATGAGCAGTTCTTC; CDR3: CASSTSGTGVNEQFF; J: TRBJ2-1; size: NA; V: TRBV28; D: TRBD1
DNA: TGCGCCAGCAGCTTGGGGACTAGCGGGGGAGAGACCCAGTACTTC; CDR3: CASSLGTSGGETQYF; J: TRBJ2-5; size: NA; V: TRBV5-1; D: TRBD2
DNA: TGCAGTGCTAGTGATGCAGGCTATGGCTACACCTTC; CDR3: CSASDAGYGYTF; J: TRBJ1-2; size: NA; V: TRBV20-1; D: NA
DNA: TGTGCCAGCAGTGATCGGGGGACTGAAGCTTTCTTT; CDR3: CASSDRGTEAFF; J: TRBJ1-1; size: NA; V: TRBV12-3/TRBV12-4; D: NA
DNA: TGTGCCAGCAGCCGGGACAGGGTCGATGAGCAGTTCTTC; CDR3: CASSRDRVDEQFF; J: TRBJ2-1; size: NA; V: TRBV7-3; D: TRBD1
DNA: TGTGCCAGCAGTCCTCATATAAGCAGCGCTTACGAGCAGTACTTC; CDR3: CASSPHISSAYEQYF; J: TRBJ2-7; size: NA; V: TRBV6-5; D: NA
DNA: TGCGCCAGCAGCGTTAACGGGGGGGCTGGGTTTGCAGATACGCAGTATTTT; CDR3: CASSVNGGAGFADTQYF; J: TRBJ2-3; size: NA; V: TRBV5-1; D: TRBD2
DNA: TGTGCCAGCTCACCACCAGGGGGCAGATACAATGAGCAGTTCTTC; CDR3: CASSPPGGRYNEQFF; J: TRBJ2-1; size: NA; V: TRBV18; D: TRBD1
DNA: TGTGCCAGTAGTATAAAGGGACTAGCGGTCTACGAGCAGTACTTC; CDR3: CASSIKGLAVYEQYF; J: TRBJ2-7; size: NA; V: TRBV19; D: TRBD2
DNA: TGTGCCAGCAGCCCCGCGAGAGGGAACTATGGCTACACCTTC; CDR3: CASSPARGNYGYTF; J: TRBJ1-2; size: NA; V: TRBV9; D: NA
DNA: TGTGCCAGCAGCACGGGACTAACCCGCACAGATACGCAGTATTTT; CDR3: CASSTGLTRTDTQYF; J: TRBJ2-3; size: NA; V: TRBV7-6; D: TRBD2
DNA: TGTGCCACCAGCAGACACCAGGGTCATGATGAAAAACTGTTTTTT; CDR3: CATSRHQGHDEKLFF; J: TRBJ1-4; size: once; V: TRBV15; D: NA
DNA: TGCGCCAGCAGCTTGGGGACAATGTTGGATTCACCCCTCCACTTT; CDR3: CASSLGTMLDSPLHF; J: TRBJ1-6; size: NA; V: TRBV5-1; D: NA
DNA: TGTGCCAGCAGTTACTCAAGGTGGGGGGGCGGCTACACCTTC; CDR3: CASSYSRWGGGYTF; J: TRBJ1-2; size: once; V: TRBV6-5; D: NA
DNA: TGTGCCAGCTCACCACCGTTTCCGCGGGAGACCCAGTACTTC; CDR3: CASSPPFPRETQYF; J: TRBJ2-5; size: NA; V: TRBV18; D: NA
DNA: TGTGCCAGCAGCTTGGGGGACAGGGGAGAAACTGAAGCTTTCTTT; CDR3: CASSLGDRGETEAFF; J: TRBJ1-1; size: NA; V: TRBV5-4; D: TRBD1
DNA: TGTGCCAGCACCTTGGCAGGGGAGACCCAGTACTTC; CDR3: CASTLAGETQYF; J: TRBJ2-5; size: NA; V: TRBV3-1/TRBV3-2; D: NA
DNA: TGTGCCAGCAAGGACAGATCACGATACGAGCAGTACTTC; CDR3: CASKDRSRYEQYF; J: TRBJ2-7; size: NA; V: TRBV2; D: NA
DNA: TGTGCCAGCAGTCCCGCCCGGGGGGCCGTTTCGCAGTTCTTC; CDR3: CASSPARGAVSQFF; J: TRBJ2-1; size: NA; V: TRBV3-1/TRBV3-2; D: NA
DNA: TGTGCTAGCGGACCGGGACTAGCGGGGGGGCCCTGGGAGACCCAGTACTTC; CDR3: CASGPGLAGGPWETQYF; J: TRBJ2-5; size: few; V: TRBV7-7; D: TRBD2
DNA: TGCGCCAGCAGCCACAGACTAGCGGGGAGCACAGATACGCAGTATTTT; CDR3: CASSHRLAGSTDTQYF; J: TRBJ2-3; size: NA; V: TRBV4-3; D: TRBD2
DNA: TGCGCCAGCAGCTTGGGACAGGGGGAAGATACGCAGTATTTT; CDR3: CASSLGQGEDTQYF; J: TRBJ2-3; size: once; V: TRBV5-1; D: TRBD1
DNA: TGTGCCAGCAGTGCCGGGACTAGCGTCTACGAGCAGTACTTC; CDR3: CASSAGTSVYEQYF; J: TRBJ2-7; size: NA; V: TRBV27; D: TRBD2
DNA: TGTGCCAGCAGTGAGGCGGTAGCGGGGAACAATGAGCAGTTCTTC; CDR3: CASSEAVAGNNEQFF; J: TRBJ2-1; size: NA; V: TRBV2; D: TRBD2
DNA: TGCAGCGCCCGACAGGGGCCCTACGAGCAGTACTTC; CDR3: CSARQGPYEQYF; J: TRBJ2-7; size: NA; V: TRBV29-1; D: TRBD1
DNA: TGTGCCAGCAGTCAGGGACAGAACTATGGCTACACCTTC; CDR3: CASSQGQNYGYTF; J: TRBJ1-2; size: NA; V: TRBV12-3/TRBV12-4; D: TRBD1
DNA: TGTGCCAGCAGCTTACGCGGGGGGGCCAGTGAGCAGTTCTTC; CDR3: CASSLRGGASEQFF; J: TRBJ2-1; size: NA; V: TRBV11-3; D: TRBD2
DNA: TGTGCCAGCAGCTCCACTAGCGGGACGAACACCGGGGAGCTGTTTTTT; CDR3: CASSSTSGTNTGELFF; J: TRBJ2-2; size: NA; V: TRBV7-2; D: TRBD2
DNA: TGTGCCAGCAGTGAAGCGGGAAGTCGGAGCGGGGCAACTTACGAGCAGTACTTC; CDR3: CASSEAGSRSGATYEQYF; J: TRBJ2-7; size: NA; V: TRBV6-1; D: TRBD2
DNA: TGTGCCATCAGTGAGTCGGGGACTGCCTACGAGCAGTACTTC; CDR3: CAISESGTAYEQYF; J: TRBJ2-7; size: NA; V: TRBV10-3; D: NA
DNA: TGCGCCAGCAGCAAGACAGGGGTTCGGACCGGGGAGCTGTTTTTT; CDR3: CASSKTGVRTGELFF; J: TRBJ2-2; size: once; V: TRBV4-3; D: TRBD1
DNA: TGTGCCAGCAGTCAACAGGGTCTGGAGCAGTACTTC; CDR3: CASSQQGLEQYF; J: TRBJ2-7; size: NA; V: TRBV28; D: NA
DNA: TGTGCCAGCAGCCTCTCCTCGTCGGGGTATAATTCACCCCTCCACTTT; CDR3: CASSLSSSGYNSPLHF; J: TRBJ1-6; size: few; V: TRBV3-1/TRBV3-2; D: NA
DNA: TGTGCCAGCAGTTTTTTTGCGGGGGGGATTGATACGCAGTATTTT; CDR3: CASSFFAGGIDTQYF; J: TRBJ2-3; size: NA; V: TRBV27; D: TRBD2
DNA: TGTGCCAGCAGTCCCCGGACAGGTGCCTACGAGCAGTACTTC; CDR3: CASSPRTGAYEQYF; J: TRBJ2-7; size: NA; V: TRBV6-6; D: TRBD1
DNA: TGTGCCAGCAGCCTAGGGAGTAGCGGGGGGGCCGGAGAGACCCAGTACTTC; CDR3: CASSLGSSGGAGETQYF; J: TRBJ2-5; size: NA; V: TRBV9; D: TRBD2
DNA: TGTGCCAGCAGCTCAGGTTTACTGCGGGACGGGTACTATGGCTACACCTTC; CDR3: CASSSGLLRDGYYGYTF; J: TRBJ1-2; size: few; V: TRBV11-2; D: NA
DNA: TGTGCCACCGAATCCGCGGGGCCCGACAATGAGCAGTTCTTC; CDR3: CATESAGPDNEQFF; J: TRBJ2-1; size: NA; V: TRBV24-1; D: NA
DNA: TGTGCCAGCAGCCCATTTGCAGGGATGGGGAATCAGCCCCAGCATTTT; CDR3: CASSPFAGMGNQPQHF; J: TRBJ1-5; size: NA; V: TRBV7-2; D: NA
DNA: TGTGCCAGCAGCCAACATGACAGCTACTCTGGAAACACCATATATTTT; CDR3: CASSQHDSYSGNTIYF; J: TRBJ1-3; size: NA; V: TRBV4-2; D: NA
DNA: TGTGCCAGCAGCCCGGACAGGGAAGTAGGTGGCTACACCTTC; CDR3: CASSPDREVGGYTF; J: TRBJ1-2; size: NA; V: TRBV6-5; D: TRBD1
DNA: TGTGCCAGCAATAGCGCCGGGACAGAAGAGACCCAGTACTTC; CDR3: CASNSAGTEETQYF; J: TRBJ2-5; size: once; V: TRBV28; D: TRBD1
DNA: TGTGCCAGCAGCTTAAGGGACAGGGAGAGGGAGCAGTACTTC; CDR3: CASSLRDREREQYF; J: TRBJ2-7; size: once; V: TRBV5-6; D: TRBD1
DNA: TGCAGCGTTGAAGATCGGGTACTAGCGGGGAAGCATACGCAGTATTTT; CDR3: CSVEDRVLAGKHTQYF; J: TRBJ2-3; size: few; V: TRBV29-1; D: TRBD2
DNA: TGTGCCAGCAGCCCCCAGGCTAGCGGGGGTGGGACAGATACGCAGTATTTT; CDR3: CASSPQASGGGTDTQYF; J: TRBJ2-3; size: NA; V: TRBV4-2; D: TRBD2
DNA: TGTGCCAGCAGCGTACGACCCATAGACAGGGGCCGGCGAGATGAAGCTTTCTTT; CDR3: CASSVRPIDRGRRDEAFF; J: TRBJ1-1; size: NA; V: TRBV7-3; D: TRBD1
DNA: TGTGCCAGTAGTATGAGCCCGACCTACGAGCAGTACTTC; CDR3: CASSMSPTYEQYF; J: TRBJ2-7; size: NA; V: TRBV19; D: NA
DNA: TGTGCCAGCAGCTTAGAAGGGGGAGGGACCGGGGAGCTGTTTTTT; CDR3: CASSLEGGGTGELFF; J: TRBJ2-2; size: NA; V: TRBV7-8; D: NA
DNA: TGTGCCAGCAGCCCCGTGGGGCGTATTAAAGGGAGCACAGATACGCAGTATTTT; CDR3: CASSPVGRIKGSTDTQYF; J: TRBJ2-3; size: NA; V: TRBV7-2; D: NA
DNA: TGTGCCAGTACACAGGGGGCTGCGACTGAAGCTTTCTTT; CDR3: CASTQGAATEAFF; J: TRBJ1-1; size: NA; V: TRBV12-3/TRBV12-4; D: TRBD1
DNA: TGTGCCAGCCATCCGCGGGGACAGGGGGCGAATCAGCCCCAGCATTTT; CDR3: CASHPRGQGANQPQHF; J: TRBJ1-5; size: NA; V: TRBV28; D: TRBD1
DNA: TGTGCCACCAGCAGAGATCAGGGAAACACCATATATTTT; CDR3: CATSRDQGNTIYF; J: TRBJ1-3; size: NA; V: TRBV15; D: NA
DNA: TGTGCCTGGAGTGGGACTAGCGGGGGGGTCTACAATGAGCAGTTCTTC; CDR3: CAWSGTSGGVYNEQFF; J: TRBJ2-1; size: NA; V: TRBV30; D: TRBD2
DNA: TGTGCCAGCAGCTTTCTTCGGGGGGGGCCTGGAGAGCAGTACTTC; CDR3: CASSFLRGGPGEQYF; J: TRBJ2-7; size: once; V: TRBV5-4; D: TRBD2